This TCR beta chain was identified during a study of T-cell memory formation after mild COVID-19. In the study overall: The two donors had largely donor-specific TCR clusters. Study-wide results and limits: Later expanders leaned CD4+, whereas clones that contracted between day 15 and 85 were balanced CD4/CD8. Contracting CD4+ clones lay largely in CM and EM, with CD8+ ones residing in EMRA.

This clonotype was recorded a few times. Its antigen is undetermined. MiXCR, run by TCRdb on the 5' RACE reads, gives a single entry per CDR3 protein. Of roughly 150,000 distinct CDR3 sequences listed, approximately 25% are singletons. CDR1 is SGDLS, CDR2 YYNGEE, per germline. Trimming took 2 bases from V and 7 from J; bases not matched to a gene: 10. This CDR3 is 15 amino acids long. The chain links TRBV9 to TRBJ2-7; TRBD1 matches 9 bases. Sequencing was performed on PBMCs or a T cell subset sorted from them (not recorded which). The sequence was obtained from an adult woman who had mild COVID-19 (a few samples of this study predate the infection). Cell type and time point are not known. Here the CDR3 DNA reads TGTGCCAGCAGCGTGTCGGGACAGGGTGGGGAGGAGCAGTACTTC. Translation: CASSVSGQGGEEQYF.